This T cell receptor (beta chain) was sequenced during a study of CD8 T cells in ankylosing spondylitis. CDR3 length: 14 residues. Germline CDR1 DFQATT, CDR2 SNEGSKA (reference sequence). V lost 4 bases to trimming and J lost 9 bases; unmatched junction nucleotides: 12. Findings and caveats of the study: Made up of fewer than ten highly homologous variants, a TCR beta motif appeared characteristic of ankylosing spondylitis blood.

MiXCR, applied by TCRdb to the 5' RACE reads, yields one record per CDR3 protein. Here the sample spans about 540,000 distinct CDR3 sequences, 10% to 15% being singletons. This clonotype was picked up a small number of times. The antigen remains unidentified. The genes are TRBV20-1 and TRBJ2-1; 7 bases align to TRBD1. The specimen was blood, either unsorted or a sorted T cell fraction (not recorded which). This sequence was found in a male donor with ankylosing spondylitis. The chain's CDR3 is CSAMEDRLWGEQFF. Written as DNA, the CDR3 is TGCAGTGCTATGGAGGACAGGCTGTGGGGTGAGCAGTTCTTC.